This T cell receptor (beta chain) was identified in a study of human T cells and chemical hapten exposure. Across the whole study: Small pooled library volume differences chiefly drove per-sample TCR yield variation. Whole-study results and caveats: TCRs exceeding 1 in 1000 frequency stayed unchanged with DPC sensitization.

This CDR3 region has 12 residues. Trimming removed 5 bases from V and 4 bases from J, with 11 bases in between. CDR1 is GTSNPN, CDR2 SVGIG, per germline (reference sequence). Before extraction, the whole blood was not fractionated, and total RNA was taken from it. The library attached unique molecular identifiers to individual cDNA molecules. In the study's own analysis: The number of TCRs in each sample had a median of about 96,000 and spanned about 23,224 to 690,600. Each CDR3 protein is one row after TCRdb ran MiXCR on the reads. The V and J calls here are based on TCRdb, not the publication. The data contain roughly 120,000 distinct CDR3 sequences, over 7% of them singletons. As regards this clonotype: Its antigen is unidentified.

Sequencing input: whole blood. The sequence came from a human donor in good health. Some clones in this sample may be carry-over from other donors' samples. V usage is TRBV30 and J usage is TRBJ1-2; D not resolved. This CDR3 reads CAWGEWSYGYTF. In DNA, the CDR3 is TGTGCCTGGGGAGAGTGGAGCTATGGCTACACCTTC. Full variable domain (outside the CDR3, taken from reference TRBV30 and TRBJ1-2): SQTIHQWPATLVQPVGSPLSLECTVEGTSNPNLYWYRQAAGRGLQLLFYSVGIGQISSEVPQNLSASRPQDRQFILSSKKLLLSDSGFYLCAWGEWSYGYTFGSGTRLTVV.